This TCR beta chain was captured by sequencing in a study of identical twins. Healthy Caucasian individuals made up all the donors. A universal primer binding site was introduced by template switching. The final cDNA contained unique molecular identifiers. MiXCR, applied by TCRdb to the 5' RACE reads, yields one record per CDR3 protein. The sample has approximately 350,000 distinct CDR3 sequences, over 9% seen once; the top ten hold 7.2%. Concerning this clonotype: The antigen remains unidentified.

Study-level points and caveats: Less excess twin sharing appeared in beta out-of-frame sequences.

These records were also assigned to another study, of yellow fever vaccine responses in identical twins. In that study: Reportedly, the T cell response mounted by twins to vaccine seemed partly convergent, partly personalized.

The sequenced material came from CD8+ T cells sorted from blood. This TCR was sampled from a woman aged 18-29 years in good health.

The CDR3 DNA sequence: TGCGCCAGCAGCTTGGATACGGTTACTGAAGCTTTCTTT. Its protein product is CASSLDTVTEAFF. The V gene is TRBV5-1, the J gene TRBJ1-1; D uncertain. The germline V and J ends were trimmed by 0 bases and 5 bases, with 8 bases remaining between them. The CDR3 totals 13 residues. In germline, CDR1 is SGHRS, CDR2 YFSETQ.